The clone carrying this T cell receptor (beta chain) was found once. The data originate from a study of control samples from healthy donors and cancer patients. The CDR3 length is 14 residues. Trimming removed 6 bases at V and 6 bases at J, with 16 bases between. Germline V gene data show CDR1 as MDHEN and CDR2 as SYDVKM. The assay was immunoSEQ multiplex PCR, and TCRdb's table has in-frame clones only and misses some. Among around 170,000 clones listed, about 90% were seen once. The sequencing sample was made of blood. The source is a woman aged 25-40 years in good health. The V and J genes are TRBV28 and TRBJ2-3, with D possibly matching TRBD2 (6 bases). The CDR3 sequence: CASRPGGAKDTQYF. The CDR3 nucleotides are TGTGCCAGCAGGCCGGGCGGGGCCAAGGATACGCAGTATTTT.